This T cell receptor beta chain emerged from a study of Ad26.COV2.S vaccination and SARS-CoV-2 variants. The treatment: 15 to 20 received Ad26.COV2.S at low or high dose, single or two shots; about 5 received placebo; per-sample allocation not given. Samples analyzed were those drawn on day 63 after the first vaccine or placebo injection. Assay used: immunoSEQ multiplex PCR; TCRdb lists only in-frame clones, some missing. The repertoire holds approximately 340,000 clones, with around 84% as singletons. Germline V gives CDR1 SEHNR, CDR2 FQNEAQ (reference sequence). The CDR3 loop spans 15 amino acids. Losses at the gene ends were 5 bases for V and 6 bases for J; bases not matched to a gene: 4.

The sample was peripheral blood, taken in a trial of Ad26.COV2.S vaccine versus placebo. The source of this sequence is a person aged 18-65 years who received the Ad26.COV2.S COVID-19 vaccine or a placebo. The chain has TRBV7-9 and TRBJ2-7; 16 bases align to TRBD2. CDR3 sequence reads: CASSPGLAGGGEQYF. DNA for the CDR3: TGTGCCAGCAGCCCGGGACTAGCGGGAGGGGGCGAGCAGTACTTC. Using reference TRBV7-9 and TRBJ2-7 for the parts outside the CDR3, the full variable domain is DTGVSQNPRHKITKRGQNVTFRCDPISEHNRLYWYRQTLGQGPEFLTYFQNEAQLEKSRLLSDRFSAERPKGSFSTLEIQRTEQGDSAMYLCASSPGLAGGGEQYFGPGTRLTVT.